This T cell receptor beta chain was captured by sequencing in a study of tumor and adjacent non-tumor tissue in lung cancer. The library came from three nested PCR rounds adapted from ARM-PCR protocols. TCRdb passed the multiplex PCR reads through MiXCR, listing each CDR3 protein once. The sample has 75,000 to 90,000 distinct CDR3 sequences; more than 75% are singletons. In the case of this clonotype: As yet, its antigen is unknown. The junction departs from the called germline gene at one end, perhaps through a read error.

The template was RNA from unsorted bulk tissue. More than 3 cm separated this lung sample from the edge of the tumor. Donors were chemotherapy-naive, newly diagnosed lung cancer surgical patients in China, August–November 2014. The study, taken as a whole, reports: Significantly higher TCR diversity was found in tumor than normal lung.

The clonotype comes from a woman aged 50 to 60 with non-small cell lung cancer. Sequences were obtained from distant non-tumor lung tissue.

CDR3 sequence reads: CANSKGEADTQYF. The CDR3 coding sequence is TGTGCCAACAGCAAAGGGGAGGCAGATACGCAGTATTTT. The chain links TRBV4-2 to TRBJ2-3; D perhaps matches TRBD2 (6 bases). Germline V gene lookup returns CDR1 LGHNA and CDR2 YNFKEQ. This CDR3 is 13 amino acids long.